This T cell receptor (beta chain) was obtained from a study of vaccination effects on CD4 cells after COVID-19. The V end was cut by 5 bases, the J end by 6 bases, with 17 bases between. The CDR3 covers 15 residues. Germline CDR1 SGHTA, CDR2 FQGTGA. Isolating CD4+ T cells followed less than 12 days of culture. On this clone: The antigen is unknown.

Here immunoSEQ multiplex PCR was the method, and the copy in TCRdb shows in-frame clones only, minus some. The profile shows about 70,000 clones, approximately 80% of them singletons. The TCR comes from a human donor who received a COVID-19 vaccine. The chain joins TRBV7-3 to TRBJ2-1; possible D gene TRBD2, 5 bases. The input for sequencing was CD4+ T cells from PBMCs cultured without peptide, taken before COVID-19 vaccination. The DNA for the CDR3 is TGTGCCAGCAGCCCCGGTTTAGCGACAATCAATGAGCAGTTCTTC. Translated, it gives CASSPGLATINEQFF.